Sequencing of this T cell receptor (beta chain) was carried out in a study of blood T cell repertoires in COVID-19. Study in general: Collection of acute and convalescent COVID-19 samples took place in the United States, Italy and Spain. PBMCs, B-cell-depleted T cells, or T cells provided the cDNA or gDNA that made up the material.

Original methodology: How many nucleated cells were present was estimated from reference gene primer amplification. Profiled with immunoSEQ multiplex PCR; TCRdb holds only in-frame clones, not every one. The V and J calls and clone size are taken from that table; D and trimming were inferred from the DNA. The sample holds a few hundred thousand clones; approximately 87% are singletons and the top ten take over 2%. This clone was counted between two and nine times. Looked up from germline, CDR1 is LGHNA and CDR2 is YNFKEQ. This CDR3 is 14 amino acids long. Trimming removed 2 bases from V and 10 bases from J, with 12 bases in between.

Sequenced: peripheral blood. This clonotype was obtained from a woman aged 50 to 65 with acute or convalescent COVID-19. This rearrangement joins TRBV4-2 to TRBJ1-6; D possibly corresponds to TRBD1 (5 bases). The CDR3, as DNA: TGTGCCAGCAGCCAATCCAGGGCCGGCTCACCCCTCCACTTT. This sequence encodes CASSQSRAGSPLHF.